The rows below give T cell receptor beta chains drawn from one sample of a study of tumor and adjacent non-tumor tissue in lung cancer. A single record per CDR3 protein comes from TCRdb applying MiXCR to the multiplex PCR reads. The top ten hold about a tenth of the sample, which has fewer than 100,000 distinct CDR3 sequences, approximately 77% seen once. The sample comprised lung tumor tissue. These receptors were obtained from a woman aged 35 to 49 with non-small cell lung cancer. CDR3s include the opening cysteine and the closing phenylalanine or tryptophan. The order of the fields is J gene, V gene, clone size, D gene, CDR3 protein, CDR3 DNA. The D gene is left open where the match is weak. Clone size is not always given. Where it is, it says once, few, many or a class for expanded clones.

>TRBJ2-7|TRBV20-1|medium-sized|TRBD2
CSASPLAGFYEQYF
TGCAGTGCTAGCCCCCTAGCGGGATTCTACGAGCAGTACTTC
>TRBJ2-3|TRBV11-2|-|-
CASSPLSGDTDTQYF
TGTGCCAGCAGCCCGCTATCAGGGGACACGGATACGCAGTATTTT
>TRBJ2-2|TRBV7-9|many|TRBD2
CASSFSGASGGPSGELFF
TGTGCCAGCAGCTTTTCAGGTGCTAGCGGGGGACCATCCGGGGAGCTGTTTTTT
>TRBJ2-7|TRBV2|-|TRBD1
CASGGQGREQYF
TGTGCCAGCGGGGGACAGGGAAGGGAGCAGTACTTC
>TRBJ2-1|TRBV29-1|few|-
CSVTSGFSYSEQFF
TGTAGCGTGACTAGTGGTTTTTCTTACAGTGAGCAGTTCTTC
>TRBJ2-7|TRBV4-1|-|-
CASSQVEGITHEQYF
TGTGCCAGCAGCCAAGTGGAGGGGATAACCCACGAGCAGTACTTC
>TRBJ2-1|TRBV4-1|-|-
CTSNQRGHPQFF
TGCACCAGTAACCAGAGGGGCCACCCGCAGTTCTTC
>TRBJ2-7|TRBV7-8|many|TRBD1
CASSRGQVSYEQYF
TGTGCCAGCAGCCGGGGACAGGTCTCCTACGAGCAGTACTTC
>TRBJ2-1|TRBV19|-|-
CASSRLGLGEQFF
TGTGCCAGTAGTCGACTGGGGCTGGGTGAGCAGTTCTTC
>TRBJ2-3|TRBV11-3|-|TRBD2
CAINTSGGSTDTQYF
TGTGCCATCAACACTAGCGGGGGGTCCACAGATACGCAGTATTTT
>TRBJ1-2|TRBV28|many|-
CASSLAGTAGSYTF
TGTGCCAGCAGTTTAGCAGGGACGGCGGGAAGCTACACCTTC
>TRBJ2-2|TRBV28|few|-
CAGSQLQGNTGELFF
TGTGCCGGCAGCCAATTACAGGGAAACACCGGGGAGCTGTTTTTT
>TRBJ1-1|TRBV20-1|-|-
CSARFGEWMNTEAIF
TGCAGTGCTAGGTTTGGGGAGTGGATGAACACTGAAGCTATCTTT
>TRBJ2-2|TRBV6-1|-|-
CASSEGAGNTGELLF
TGTGCCAGCAGTGAAGGGGCAGGGAACACCGGGGAGCTGCTTTTT
>TRBJ2-3|TRBV7-2|-|-
CASSLGWGIDTQYF
TGTGCCAGCAGCTTAGGGTGGGGGATAGATACGCAGTATTTT
>TRBJ2-3|TRBV20-1|-|TRBD2
CSASGSGRVLVLTYTQYF
TGCAGTGCCTCTGGCAGCGGGAGGGTCCTCGTTTTGACATATACGCAGTATTTT
>TRBJ2-7|TRBV6-5|many|TRBD2
CASRSSGASYEQYF
TGTGCCAGCAGGTCTAGCGGGGCCTCCTACGAGCAGTACTTC
>TRBJ1-2|TRBV5-1|-|-
CASNSLEGRYGYTF
TGCGCCAGCAACTCCCTCGAAGGGCGCTATGGCTACACCTTC
>TRBJ2-7|TRBV6-1|-|-
CASVGGNSYEQYF
TGTGCCAGCGTCGGAGGCAATTCCTACGAGCAGTACTTC
>TRBJ2-1|TRBV11-3|-|TRBD1
CVSSQGVVGNEQFF
TGTGTCAGCAGCCAGGGGGTAGTGGGTAATGAGCAGTTCTTC
>TRBJ2-2|TRBV4-1|-|-
CASSQVPTTVELFF
TGCGCCAGTAGCCAAGTTCCTACCACCGTGGAGCTGTTTTTT
>TRBJ1-3|TRBV2|few|-
CASVLGPLSGNTIYF
TGTGCCAGCGTTCTGGGGCCCCTCTCTGGAAACACCATATATTTT
>TRBJ1-2|TRBV5-1|-|-
CASNLNFDNGYTF
TGCGCCAGCAACCTTAATTTTGACAATGGCTACACCTTC
>TRBJ2-1|TRBV5-1|few|-
CASSLTRVSEQFF
TGCGCCAGTAGCTTGACCAGGGTAAGCGAGCAGTTCTTC
>TRBJ2-2|TRBV30|many|-
CAWRQTTTGELFF
TGTGCCTGGAGACAGACCACCACCGGGGAGCTGTTTTTT
>TRBJ1-2|TRBV6-5|once|-
CASSYQPGRPNYIYTF
TGTGCCAGCAGTTACCAACCCGGGCGACCCAACTATATCTACACCTTC
>TRBJ1-2|TRBV6-1|many|-
CASSVDRRGYTF
TGTGCCAGCAGTGTAGACAGGCGAGGCTACACCTTC
>TRBJ2-7|TRBV11-2|-|-
CPGSSPKEGWEQCF
TGTCCCGGCAGCTCCCCCAAGGAAGGGTGGGAGCAGTGCTTC
>TRBJ2-5|TRBV6-1|-|-
CITQGGSIETQYF
TGTATCACACAGGGTGGGTCGATAGAGACCCAGTACTTC
>TRBJ1-1|TRBV29-1|-|TRBD1
CSVEGGFNRGEIDGKAFF
TGCAGCGTTGAAGGGGGGTTCAACAGGGGAGAGATTGACGGTAAAGCTTTCTTT
>TRBJ1-1|TRBV20-1|-|-
CSAPERGSEVFF
TGCAGTGCCCCTGAGCGGGGTTCTGAAGTATTCTTT
>TRBJ2-7|TRBV24-1|-|-
CATSSSTQGCEHYF
TGTGCCACCAGTAGTTCGACCCAGGGGTGCGAGCATTACTTC
>TRBJ2-5|TRBV4-1|-|TRBD2
CTSSLGTSGETQYF
TGTACCAGCAGCCTAGGGACTAGCGGAGAGACCCAGTACTTC
>TRBJ1-2|TRBV12-3/TRBV12-4|many|-
CASSLAGFDYGYTF
TGTGCCAGCAGTTTGGCGGGATTCGACTATGGCTACACCTTC
>TRBJ2-2|TRBV6-4|-|-
CVSSGGGVGGGELFF
TGTGTCAGCAGTGGAGGAGGTGTTGGTGGCGGGGAGCTGTTTTTT
>TRBJ2-2|TRBV20-1|-|-
CSAPPEHDTGELFF
TGCAGTGCTCCGCCGGAACATGACACCGGGGAACTGTTTTTT
>TRBJ2-4|TRBV11-3|-|TRBD1
CTSNRTGQLAKNIQYF
TGTACCAGCAACCGAACGGGACAGTTAGCCAAAAACATTCAGTACTTC
>TRBJ1-2|TRBV11-2|-|-
CANSLHQGAYGCTF
-
>TRBJ2-3|TRBV11-3|-|-
CGSSSSGRAGTDTQYF
TGTGGCAGCAGCTCGAGCGGGCGGGCGGGCACAGATACTCAGTATTTT
>TRBJ2-1|TRBV11-2|few|TRBD2
CASSLDPSGGVGQFF
TGTGCCAGCAGCTTAGATCCCAGCGGGGGGGTTGGGCAATTCTTC
>TRBJ2-7|TRBV20-1|-|-
CSASASGTGISYEQYF
TGCAGTGCTAGTGCGAGCGGGACAGGTATATCCTACGAGCAGTACTTC
>TRBJ1-2|TRBV11-2|many|TRBD1
CASSLVRQGGGYTF
TGTGCCAGCAGCTTAGTCCGACAGGGGGGAGGCTACACCTTC
>TRBJ1-5|TRBV7-9|many|-
CASSVGHHSNQPQHF
TGTGCCAGCAGCGTCGGACATCATAGCAATCAGCCCCAGCATTTT
>TRBJ2-3|TRBV29-1|-|-
CSVAGIGDTDTQYF
TGCAGCGTTGCCGGTATAGGAGACACAGATACGCAGTATTTT
>TRBJ1-5|TRBV19|many|TRBD1
CASSIFPGQDRGRQPQHF
TGTGCCAGTAGTATTTTCCCGGGACAGGACCGAGGTCGTCAGCCCCAGCATTTT
>TRBJ2-7|TRBV29-1|-|-
CSIVLQRDINYEQYF
TGCAGCATTGTGTTACAACGGGACATAAACTACGAGCAGTACTTC
>TRBJ2-7|TRBV11-3|once|-
CACSPGPLNEQHF
TGTGCCTGCAGTCCCGGACCACTCAACGAGCAGCACTTC
>TRBJ2-5|TRBV11-2|-|TRBD2
CATYRLAEGGRETQYF
TGTGCTACCTACAGACTAGCGGAGGGGGGGCGGGAGACCCAGTATTTC
>TRBJ2-3|TRBV4-1|-|-
CANSTVGTDTQYF
TGCGCCAACAGCACGGTCGGCACAGATACGCAGTATTTT
>TRBJ2-7|TRBV11-2|few|-
CASSLVSNTYEQYF
TGTGCTAGCAGCTTAGTCTCAAACACATACGAGCAGTACTTC
>TRBJ2-5|TRBV11-2|-|-
CARSLATGVWETQYF
TGTGCCAGGAGTCTAGCCACCGGGGTATGGGAGACCCAGTACTTC
>TRBJ2-1|TRBV11-3|-|TRBD2
CAGSPMTSGTNELFF
TGTGCCGGCAGCCCGATGACTAGCGGGACCAATGAGCTGTTCTTC
>TRBJ2-3|TRBV11-2|-|TRBD2
CARSLLGGGESTDTQYF
TGTGCCAGGAGTTTACTTGGCGGGGGGGAAAGCACAGATACGCAGTATTTT
>TRBJ2-7|TRBV4-2|many|TRBD1
CASSRGTARDEQYF
TGTGCCAGCAGCCGGGGGACAGCCAGGGACGAGCAGTACTTC